Listed below are T cell receptor beta chains from one sample, sequenced in a study of T cells in Graves' hyperthyroidism and ophthalmopathy. MiXCR was run by TCRdb on the multiplex PCR reads, yielding one entry per CDR3 protein. The repertoire holds a few hundred thousand distinct CDR3 sequences, with roughly 14% as singletons. Material for sequencing was blood. These receptors originate from a woman aged 18-29 years with Graves' hyperthyroidism. CDR3s include the opening cysteine and the closing phenylalanine or tryptophan. The D gene is left open where the match is weak. Size is stated for part of the rows, as once, few or many counts, or as a class when the clone is expanded.

clone_size d_call j_call v_call cdr3_aa cdr3_nt
few TRBD2 TRBJ2-7 TRBV6-1 CASRHPLAGVNEQYF TGTGCCAGCAGGCACCCTCTGGCGGGAGTCAACGAGCAGTACTTC
many . TRBJ2-1 TRBV3-1 CASSQNTGPLNEQFF TGTGCCAGCAGCCAAAATACGGGACCATTAAATGAGCAGTTCTTC
many . TRBJ2-3 TRBV5-4 CASSYQGPTDTQYF TGTGCCAGCAGCTACCAGGGTCCCACAGATACGCAGTATTTT
many . TRBJ1-4 TRBV7-8 CASSYREGEKLFF TGTGCCAGCAGCTACAGGGAAGGTGAAAAACTGTTTTTT
many . TRBJ2-3 TRBV9 CASSLLGLGTDTQYF TGTGCCAGCAGCCTACTAGGACTTGGCACAGATACGCAGTATTTT
few . TRBJ1-4 TRBV28 CASSRLDEKLFF TGTGCCAGCAGTAGACTCGATGAAAAACTGTTTTTT
many TRBD1 TRBJ2-1 TRBV3-1 CASSPFVDRANNEQFF TGTGCCAGCAGCCCCTTCGTGGACAGGGCTAACAATGAGCAGTTCTTC
. . TRBJ2-5 TRBV6-5 CAVERYQETQYF TGTGCCGTCGAACGGTACCAAGAGACCCAGTACTTC
many TRBD1 TRBJ1-4 TRBV30 CAWSRTDRVEKLFF TGTGCCTGGAGTCGGACGGACAGGGTCGAAAAACTGTTTTTT
few . TRBJ2-7 TRBV6-1 CASSRSTYEQYF TGTGCCAGCAGTCGGAGCACCTACGAGCAGTACTTC
. TRBD2 TRBJ2-3 TRBV14 CASSPFRDYPSLQATQYF TGTGCCAGCAGCCCCTTCCGGGACTACCCTTCCCTTCAGGCTACGCAGTATTTT
many TRBD2 TRBJ2-1 TRBV20-1 CSARDVTSGAGNEQFF TGCAGTGCTAGAGACGTGACTAGCGGGGCGGGGAATGAGCAGTTCTTC
many TRBD2 TRBJ2-5 TRBV6-1 CASRKIGGEQETQYF TGTGCCAGCAGGAAGATCGGGGGGGAACAAGAGACCCAGTACTTC